The 26 T cell receptor beta chains reported below all come from one sample, sequenced in a study of preoperative IRX-2 immunotherapy in early breast cancer. Some clones are missing from TCRdb's copy, which holds only in-frame ones; the method was immunoSEQ multiplex PCR. The sample lists about 38,000 clones; roughly 82% were seen once. The treatment denotes: preoperative locoregional IRX-2 cytokine immunotherapy. Sequenced here: lymph node tissue, sampled after IRX-2 immunotherapy. The origin of the receptors is a human donor with breast cancer.

J is TRBJ1-5 and V is TRBV11-3; tentatively, D is TRBD1 (5 bases). This CDR3 is built from 14 residues. CDR1 and CDR2 from the germline V gene are SGHNT and YENEEA. V gave up 3 bases and J gave up 0 bases, with 6 bases separating them. CDR3 protein: CASSFQGSNQPQHF. Here the CDR3 DNA reads TGTGCCAGCAGCTTTCAGGGTAGCAATCAGCCCCAGCATTTT.

V is TRBV10-2 and J is TRBJ2-4; D gene ambiguous. Germline CDR1 and CDR2: WSHSY and SAAADI. The CDR3 covers 15 residues. The germline V and J ends were trimmed by 1 base and 0 bases, with 7 bases remaining between them. The CDR3 protein is CASSEYGIAKNIQYF. The CDR3 DNA reads TGCGCCAGCAGTGAGTACGGTATAGCCAAAAACATTCAGTACTTC.

This chain links TRBV18 with TRBJ2-1; TRBD2 aligns across 9 bases. V lost 6 bases and J lost 6; bases outside the gene matches: 6. Germline V lookup: CDR1 KGHSH, CDR2 LQKENI. There are 14 residues in the CDR3. The CDR3 loop is CASSAGTSFNEQFF. The CDR3 DNA reads TGTGCCAGCTCGGCCGGGACTAGCTTCAATGAGCAGTTCTTC.

V is TRBV14 and J is TRBJ1-2; D is ambiguous. The CDR3 spans 13 residues. Deletions cut 1 base from V and 7 bases from J, with 10 bases between. CDR1 and CDR2 (germline): SGHDN, FVKESK. The CDR3 nucleotides are TGTGCCAGCAGCCAAGCCAGGAATGGTGGCTACACCTTC. Protein sequence: CASSQARNGGYTF.

In DNA form, the CDR3 reads TGTGCCAGCAGTCGAGGGTGGGGGGAGCAGTTCTTC. It codes for CASSRGWGEQFF. The rearrangement uses TRBV6-8 and TRBJ2-1; the D gene could be TRBD1 or TRBD2 (5 bases each). This CDR3 is 12 amino acids long. CDR1 and CDR2 from the germline V gene are MNHGY and SAAAGT. Between the trimmed V and J ends, which lost 5 bases and 10 bases, there was a span of 12 bases.

The J gene is TRBJ2-6, the V gene TRBV11-3; 7 bases are a match to TRBD1. The CDR3 has 18 residues. Germline trimming cut 1 base from V and 1 base from J; bases unmatched to any gene: 7. CDR1 and CDR2 (germline): SGHNT, YENEEA. Here the CDR3 DNA reads TGTGCCAGCAGCTTAGGGGGCCACAGGGGATCTGGGGCCAACGTCCTGACTTTC. This gives the protein CASSLGGHRGSGANVLTF.

This chain joins TRBV25-1 and TRBJ1-1; D not certain. Trimming shortened V by 5 bases and J by 1 base, and 11 bases separated the two germline ends. Germline assignment: CDR1 MGHDK and CDR2 SYGVNS. The CDR3 loop spans 14 amino acids. The CDR3, as DNA: TGTGCCAGCAGTCAACCGGGTTCGAACACTGAAGCTTTCTTT. Amino acid sequence: CASSQPGSNTEAFF. Drawing the rest from reference TRBV25-1 and TRBJ1-1, the complete variable domain is EADIYQTPRYLVIGTGKKITLECSQTMGHDKMYWYQQDPGMELHLIHYSYGVNSTEKGDLSSESTVSRIRTEHFPLTLESARPSHTSQYLCASSQPGSNTEAFFGQGTRLTVV.

V and J are TRBV9 and TRBJ2-1, with 7 nucleotides matching TRBD1. The V segment lost 5 bases and the J segment 5 bases; nucleotides outside the gene matches: 13. The CDR3 is 16 residues long. Per the germline V gene, CDR1 is SGDLS and CDR2 is YYNGEE. CDR3 residues: CASSEPPGQIDNEQFF. The CDR3 bases are TGTGCCAGCAGTGAACCCCCGGGACAGATCGACAATGAGCAGTTCTTC.

The V gene is TRBV11-3, the J gene TRBJ1-3; TRBD1 might be the D (5 bases). CDR3 length: 16 residues. CDR1 SGHNT and CDR2 YENEEA come from the germline V gene. Trimming removed 4 bases at V and 4 bases at J, with 17 bases between. The CDR3 coding sequence is TGTGCCAGCAGCTCGACCATGGGACTCCGCGGAAACACCATATATTTT. Encoded protein: CASSSTMGLRGNTIYF. Full variable domain (missing parts from reference TRBV11-3 and TRBJ1-3): EAGVVQSPRYKIIEKKQPVAFWCNPISGHNTLYWYLQNLGQGPELLIRYENEEAVDDSQLPKDRFSAERLKGVDSTLKIQPAELGDSAVYLCASSSTMGLRGNTIYFGEGSWLTVV.

This chain connects TRBV29-1 to TRBJ1-1; 8 nucleotides agree with TRBD1. The CDR3 is 13 residues long. Germline V lookup: CDR1 SQVTM, CDR2 ANQGSEA. With 4 bases clipped from V and 5 bases from J, the junction kept 6 bases outside the gene matches. The CDR3 sequence is CSVVTGGRTEAFF. In nucleotides, the CDR3 is TGCAGCGTTGTCACAGGGGGGAGGACTGAAGCTTTCTTT.

This chain links TRBV6-8 with TRBJ1-2; no firm D call. The germline CDR1 and CDR2 sequences are MNHGY and SAAAGT. This CDR3 has 13 residues. With 4 bases removed from V and 2 bases from J, the gap between germline ends came to 8 bases. Here the CDR3 reads CASSSRANYGYTF. CDR3 nucleotides: TGTGCCAGCAGTTCGCGGGCAAACTATGGCTACACCTTC.

The chain has TRBV6-8 and TRBJ1-6; D ambiguous. The V end lost 0 bases, the J end lost 6 bases, and 9 bases lay between the germline ends. The CDR3 is 15 amino acids. Germline V gene sequence: CDR1 MNHGY, CDR2 SAAAGT. The CDR3 DNA reads as TGTGCCAGCAGTTACTCGCGGGTTGGTAATTCACCCCTCCACTTT. Residues: CASSYSRVGNSPLHF.

This clone was picked up one time. The chain employs TRBV5-1 and TRBJ2-7; D is tentatively TRBD1 or TRBD2 (5 bases each). The CDR3 extends over 14 amino acids. Germline CDR1 SGHRS, CDR2 YFSETQ. Trimming pared 4 bases from V and 3 bases from J, leaving 14 bases between. The CDR3 DNA reads TGCGCCAGCAGCCGTGGGGGTGGGGTCTACGAGCAGTACTTC. Its protein is CASSRGGGVYEQYF.

With respect to this clone: An end of the junction does not agree with germline; a read error may underlie this. The chain combines TRBV11-3 with TRBJ2-1; TRBD1 matches at 11 bases. CDR3 length: 18 amino acids. Looked up from germline, CDR1 is SGHNT and CDR2 is YENEEA. In DNA form, the CDR3 reads TGTGCTAGCAGCTTAGGGACAGGGGGGACTCAAGGGTACAATGAGCAGTTCTTC. The encoded protein is CASSLGTGGTQGYNEQFF.

This clone was seen only a few times. This chain connects TRBV28 to TRBJ2-7; D unresolved. CDR1 is MDHEN, CDR2 SYDVKM, per germline. V lost 2 bases to trimming and J lost 8 bases, with 16 bases between them. This CDR3 spans 14 amino acids. The CDR3 nucleotides are TGTGCCAGCAGTTTAGGGCTCTTATCGAGAAAGCAGTACTTC. This encodes CASSLGLLSRKQYF.

The chain combines TRBV11-3 with TRBJ2-7; 10 bases fit TRBD2. V lost 1 base, J lost 4 bases, and 4 bases stayed unmatched. CDR1 and CDR2 (germline): SGHNT, YENEEA. The CDR3 runs to 15 residues. Here the CDR3 reads CASSLVGLAEYEQYF. The CDR3 coding sequence is TGTGCCAGCAGCTTAGTTGGACTAGCGGAATACGAGCAGTACTTC.

The chain has TRBV6-8 and TRBJ2-7; D call uncertain. V was trimmed by 5 bases and J by 0 bases, leaving 8 bases between them. CDR3 size: 13 residues. Germline CDR1 MNHGY, CDR2 SAAAGT. The CDR3 DNA follows: TGTGCCAGCAGTGTCGGCAGCTCCTACGAGCAGTACTTC. Its protein is CASSVGSSYEQYF.

This clone was recorded once. This chain connects TRBV30 to TRBJ2-7, with unresolved D. With 0 bases removed from V and 4 bases from J, the gap between germline ends came to 13 bases. The V gene's germline CDR1 is GTSNPN and CDR2 SVGIG (reference sequence). This CDR3 has 14 residues. The CDR3 nucleotides are TGTGCCTGGAGTGTACTCCGCCCTCCTTACGAGCAGTACTTC. This codes for CAWSVLRPPYEQYF.

The chain joins TRBV11-3 to TRBJ2-2; 12 bases match TRBD1. CDR3 size: 16 residues. Germline CDR1 SGHNT, CDR2 YENEEA. The ends lost 4 bases at V and 6 bases at J; junction bases unmatched: 6. CDR3 sequence reads: CASSSGDRGRAGELFF. The CDR3 nucleotides are TGTGCCAGCAGCTCCGGGGACAGGGGGCGGGCCGGGGAGCTGTTTTTT.

The V and J genes are TRBV28 and TRBJ1-2; D remains unclear. In germline, CDR1 is MDHEN, CDR2 SYDVKM. This CDR3 comprises 13 residues. Trimming removed 4 bases from V and 2 bases from J, with 8 bases in between. CDR3 region: CASSYSENYGYTF. In nucleotides, the CDR3 is TGTGCCAGCAGTTACAGCGAGAACTATGGCTACACCTTC.

The rearrangement joins TRBV10-2 to TRBJ1-5, with D hard to call. Trimming cost V 3 bases and J 2 bases, with 5 bases left between them. Germline CDR1 reads WSHSY; CDR2 reads SAAADI. The CDR3 sequence is 13 residues long. This chain's CDR3 is CASSESGNQPQHF. CDR3 nucleotides: TGCGCCAGCAGTGAATCGGGCAATCAGCCCCAGCATTTT.

The genes are TRBV19 and TRBJ1-1, with a possible D match to TRBD1 (5 bases). The CDR3 loop spans 14 amino acids. The V gene lost 3 bases and the J gene lost 0 bases, with 8 bases spanning the gap. The V gene's germline CDR1 is LNHDA and CDR2 SQIVND (reference sequence). CDR3 bases: TGTGCCAGTAGTATTGGGGGGTTGAACACTGAAGCTTTCTTT. Protein: CASSIGGLNTEAFF.

This clone has only a few counts. Here the CDR3 reads CASSLGVGSGYEQYF. The CDR3 DNA reads as TGTGCCAGCAGCTTAGGTGTCGGCAGTGGCTACGAGCAGTACTTC. The chain carries TRBV11-3 and TRBJ2-7; unclear D gene. Trimming took off 1 base at V and 3 bases at J, with 13 bases between the two ends. CDR3 length: 15 amino acids. Germline loops: CDR1 SGHNT, CDR2 YENEEA.

The sample holds one count of this clone. V gene TRBV14 combines with J gene TRBJ2-1; D may be TRBD1 (5 bases). Germline V gene data show CDR1 as SGHDN and CDR2 as FVKESK. Trimming left V 4 bases short and J 3 bases short, with 25 bases between. The CDR3 is 19 amino acids. CDR3 DNA sequence: TGTGCCAGCAGCCGTTTTCCGAACCTTAGGGGTGAGAGCTACAATGAGCAGTTCTTC. Encoded protein: CASSRFPNLRGESYNEQFF.

The gene calls are TRBV6-8 and TRBJ2-7; TRBD1 is a possible D gene (6 bases). Trimming took 6 bases from V and 2 from J, leaving 11 bases between them. The length of the CDR3 is 13 residues. Germline V gives CDR1 MNHGY, CDR2 SAAAGT. CDR3 nucleotide sequence: TGTGCCAGCAGGGGGACACAAACCTACGAGCAGTACTTC. Amino acids: CASRGTQTYEQYF.

The V and J genes are TRBV7-1 and TRBJ2-7, with TRBD2 matching over 9 bases. TRBV7-1 is an ORF; its function is uncertain. V shed 5 bases, J shed 4 bases, and the junction held 15 bases outside the gene matches. This CDR3 has 17 residues. In DNA form, the CDR3 reads TGTGCCAGCAGCACACCCTATAGCGGGGGCACTTTATACGAGCAGTACTTC. It yields the protein CASSTPYSGGTLYEQYF.